This T cell receptor beta chain was retrieved from a study of blood T cells in healthy people across ages (dated by TCRdb to between 2014 and 2017). With respect to the entire study: In model experiments, template switching captured about one uniquely barcoded TCR beta cDNA molecule for every two T cells. Age-related changes in TCR beta repertoire diversity were measured in the study by deep sequencing normalized with unique cDNA molecular identifiers. The donors were divided into four age groups: young (average about 15 years), middle-aged (about 39), aged (approximately 62) and long-lived (roughly 82). For two donors (one aged 18 to 30 and one aged 80 or older), the study analyzed two additional independent replicas of 1 million unique cDNA reads from the same blood draw.

The library was obtained by 5' RACE. Sequencing was carried out with an Illumina HiSeq 2500. A second about 7 to 12 cycle PCR used a sample-barcoded 5' primer and a J-beta primer mix. A template-switch 5' adaptor carrying 12 random nucleotides introduced a unique molecular identifier onto each TCR beta cDNA molecule. At least 2.5 million CDR3-containing paired-end reads were obtained from each sample. First-strand cDNA was synthesized from all RNA with the Mint cDNA synthesis kit, primed by a TRBC-specific oligonucleotide. Following uracil-DNA glycosylase treatment, all cDNA underwent a first 18-cycle PCR with the universal primers M1SS and BC2_uni_R. On the authors' methods: For normalization, 1 million high-quality reads were randomly selected from each sample, with every read carrying a distinct molecular identifier. Instead of being binned into consensus sequences, reads with shared molecular identifiers were discarded. CDR3 identification, clonotype clustering and error correction used MiTCR with a Q25 quality threshold and the strictest error-elimination algorithm. A nonparametric unseen species model using Euler transformation provided a lower-bound estimate of total TCR beta diversity. The public reads were quality trimmed at Q25 with fastp and then assembled into clones with MiXCR by TCRdb, keeping productive beta chains. Identical CDR3 protein sequences are pooled into one entry, listed with their most common genes and DNA. The V and J calls reflect TCRdb's pipeline rather than the authors' work. Across this sample there are roughly 800,000 distinct CDR3 sequences, with more than 20% seen only once. The biggest ten clones account for more than 8.5% of the sample.

Study-level results and caveats: Total diversity estimates from one million sequenced T cells were considered lower bounds and underestimates. Observed TCR beta diversity correlated strongly with the percentage of naive T cells measured by flow cytometry. The long-lived group showed more naive CD4+ T cells, fewer expanded clones and increased TCR diversity than the aged group, suggesting age selection. The CMV infection status of donors was not known, potentially confounding age-related changes in expanded clonotypes. Observed TCR beta diversity per million T cells fell roughly linearly with age, and a significant reduction was already apparent by age approximately 40. Since profiling was done on bulk unsorted PBMCs, naive and antigen-experienced compartments could not be conclusively compared.

Systemically healthy Caucasian individuals from Russia, roughly 40 in total and aged about 6 to 95 years, were included as donors. Ten milliliters of peripheral blood were drawn from each donor into EDTA-treated Vacutainer tubes. Ficoll-Paque density-gradient centrifugation was used to isolate PBMCs, with at least 6.5 million per sample. Trizol reagent was used to extract total RNA from the PBMCs, yielding at least 6 micrograms per sample. For every donor, flow cytometry on a PBMC aliquot measured the percentage of naive CD45RAhigh/CD27high T cells. In the case of this clonotype: What this receptor recognizes is not known. No base quality information exists; no much larger clone differs at one position.

The same data also went into a second study, on T cells of mothers and their children. The second study's authors report: Nine systemically healthy Caucasian individuals served as donors, namely three mothers together with their six children. cDNA synthesis used all of the extracted RNA, with around 1.6 ug of RNA in each 15 ul reaction. In the second PCR, the M1S primer introduced both the sample barcodes and 2-4 random nucleotides. Each mother yielded over 8.5 million TCR beta CDR3 reads and each child about 3 million reads. TCR recombination output is similarly shaped by thymic selection in related and unrelated pairs, with a minor effect exerted by inherited differences. Normalized repertoire overlap in related mother-child pairs was always slightly higher than in unrelated mother-child pairs, but the difference was never significant. No persistent microchimeric T cell clones were found, with a detection sensitivity of approximately 94 clones per million clonotypes. In the study, deep NGS was used to compare the TCR beta repertoires of mothers and children, and features distinguishing related mother-child pairs from unrelated individuals were sought. On average, the children were 11 +/- 4 years old, while the mothers were around 42 +/- 4 years old. After adapter ligation was performed with NEBNext reagents, the libraries were sequenced on an Illumina HiSeq 2000 with 100+100 nt paired-end reads. Mother and child libraries were prepared a month apart and sequenced in separate runs to prevent cross-contamination. Between roughly 500,000 and 2,100,000 distinct TCR beta clonotypes were identified per donor. Naive TCR beta clonotypes were estimated from low-frequency clonotypes matched to each donor's FACS-determined naive share, without sorting.

The source material was blood. The receptor comes from a boy between 10 and 17 years old in good health.

The DNA sequence is given as TGTGCCAGCAGTTCACCGGGACAGGTAGATCAGCCCCAGCATTTT. Its amino acids are CASSSPGQVDQPQHF. The chain links TRBV28 with TRBJ1-5; TRBD1 aligns with 8 central bases. Looking up the germline V gene yields CDR1 MDHEN and CDR2 SYDVKM. CDR3 length: 15 amino acids, cysteine to phenylalanine. The entry retains the CDR3 DNA only, 45 bases that are in frame from base 1. At the junction V is shortened by 4 bases and J by 5 bases; bases outside the gene matches: 7.